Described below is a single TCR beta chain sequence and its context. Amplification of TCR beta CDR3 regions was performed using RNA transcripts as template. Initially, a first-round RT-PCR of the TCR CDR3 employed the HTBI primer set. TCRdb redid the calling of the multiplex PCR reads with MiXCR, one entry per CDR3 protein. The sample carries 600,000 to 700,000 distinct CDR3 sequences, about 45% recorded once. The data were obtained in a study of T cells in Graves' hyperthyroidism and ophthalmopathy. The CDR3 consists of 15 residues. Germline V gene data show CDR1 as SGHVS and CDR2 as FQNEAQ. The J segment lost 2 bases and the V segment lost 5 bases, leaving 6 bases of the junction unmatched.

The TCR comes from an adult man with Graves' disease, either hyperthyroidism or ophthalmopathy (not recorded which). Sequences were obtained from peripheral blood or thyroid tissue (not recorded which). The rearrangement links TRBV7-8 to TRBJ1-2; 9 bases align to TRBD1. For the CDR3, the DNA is TGTGCCAGCAGCCCCCAGGGGACAGGGAACTATGGCTACACCTTC. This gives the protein CASSPQGTGNYGYTF. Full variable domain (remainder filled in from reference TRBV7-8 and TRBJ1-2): GAGVSQSPRYKVAKRGQDVALRCDPISGHVSLFWYQQALGQGPEFLTYFQNEAQLDKSGLPSDRFFAERPEGSVSTLKIQRTQQEDSAVYLCASSPQGTGNYGYTFGSGTRLTVV.